These 18 T cell receptor beta chains were sequenced from one sample in a study of T cells after posttransplantation cyclophosphamide. The naive gate required viable CD3+CD4+ or CD3+CD8+ cells with CCR7+CD45RA+CD45RO-CD95-CD27+CD28+ phenotype. The data were produced by immunoSEQ multiplex PCR, yet TCRdb's version contains in-frame clones alone and is incomplete. The repertoire includes more than 15,000 clones, less than 95% of them detected once, and 0.27% sits in the top ten. What was sequenced was naive CD4+ T cells sorted from blood. The receptors here all came from a woman between 45 and 60 years old in good health and a related stem cell transplant donor.

The chain links TRBV7-2 to TRBJ2-1; no definite D call. The CDR3 runs 12 residues. V lost 4 bases, J lost 7 bases, and 8 bases lay in between. Germline assignment: CDR1 SGHTA and CDR2 FQGNSA. CDR3 in DNA: TGTGCCAGCAGCTCGATGGCAAATGAGCAGTTCTTC. It yields the protein CASSSMANEQFF.

The sample holds one count of this clone. The rearrangement links TRBV30 to TRBJ1-2; 9 positions agree with TRBD1. The V and J ends lost 3 bases and 2 bases, in that order; junction bases with no gene match: 1. CDR3 length: 13 amino acids. Germline CDR1 reads GTSNPN; CDR2 reads SVGIG (reference sequence). CDR3 sequence (DNA): TGTGCCTGGAGAACAGGGGGCAACTATGGCTACACCTTC. Translation gives CAWRTGGNYGYTF.

The J gene is TRBJ2-1, the V gene TRBV9, with 7 bases lining up with TRBD1. CDR3 length: 15 amino acids. V trimming: 1 base; J trimming: 2 bases; junction bases outside the gene matches: 3. Germline V gene lookup returns CDR1 SGDLS and CDR2 YYNGEE. CDR3 bases: TGTGCCAGCAGCGTAACGGGACAGCCCTACAATGAGCAGTTCTTC. The encoded protein is CASSVTGQPYNEQFF. Drawing the rest from reference TRBV9 and TRBJ2-1, the complete variable domain is DSGVTQTPKHLITATGQRVTLRCSPRSGDLSVYWYQQSLDQGLQFLIQYYNGEERAKGNILERFSAQQFPDLHSELNLSSLELGDSALYFCASSVTGQPYNEQFFGPGTRLTVL.

The chain is built from TRBV7-3 and TRBJ1-1; D is perhaps TRBD1 (5 bases). CDR1 and CDR2 (germline): SGHTA, FQGTGA. Trimming shortened V by 3 bases and J by 6 bases, and 14 bases separated the two germline ends. CDR3 length: 14 residues. CDR3 sequence reads: CASSLGEVASEAFF. The CDR3 DNA follows: TGTGCCAGCAGCTTGGGGGAGGTGGCTTCTGAAGCTTTCTTT.

The chain uses TRBV18 and TRBJ1-5; TRBD1 might be the D (6 bases). This CDR3 is built from 13 residues. In germline, CDR1 is KGHSH, CDR2 LQKENI. Deletions cut 6 bases from V and 3 bases from J, with 9 bases between. The CDR3 loop reads CASSGQPNQPQHF. The CDR3 DNA follows: TGTGCCAGCTCGGGACAACCCAATCAGCCCCAGCATTTT.

The gene calls are TRBV7-9 and TRBJ1-1; D is undetermined. V lost 6 bases and J lost 2, with 10 bases in between. Germline-derived CDR1 and CDR2 are SEHNR and FQNEAQ (reference sequence). The CDR3 contains 13 residues. CDR3 region: CASSPEANTEAFF. CDR3 coding DNA: TGTGCCAGCAGTCCAGAGGCTAACACTGAAGCTTTCTTT. Full variable domain (remainder filled in from reference TRBV7-9 and TRBJ1-1): DTGVSQNPRHKITKRGQNVTFRCDPISEHNRLYWYRQTLGQGPEFLTYFQNEAQLEKSRLLSDRFSAERPKGSFSTLEIQRTEQGDSAMYLCASSPEANTEAFFGQGTRLTVV.

The chain joins TRBV7-2 to TRBJ2-7, with TRBD2 identical over 9 bases. Germline V gives CDR1 SGHTA, CDR2 FQGNSA. J gave up 4 bases and V 1 base, and 8 bases lay outside the gene matches. CDR3 length equals 16 residues. As DNA, the CDR3 is TGTGCCAGCAGCTTAGGCTTTAGCGGGAGTTATTACGAGCAGTACTTC. Residues: CASSLGFSGSYYEQYF.

The chain joins TRBV28 to TRBJ2-5; D is unclear. CDR1 MDHEN and CDR2 SYDVKM come from the germline V gene. This CDR3 region has 12 residues. V was trimmed by 7 bases and J by 2 bases, leaving 8 bases between them. CDR3 sequence: CASTRLQETQYF. CDR3 coding DNA: TGTGCCAGCACCAGGCTACAAGAGACCCAGTACTTC.

V gene TRBV13 combines with J gene TRBJ1-5; D gene unclear. The V end lost 0 bases, the J end lost 1 base, and 7 bases lay between the germline ends. There are 15 residues in the CDR3. Germline CDR1 is PRHDT and CDR2 is FYEKMQ (reference sequence). The CDR3 here is CASSLGLWSNQPQHF. The DNA for the CDR3 is TGTGCCAGCAGCTTAGGCCTATGGAGCAATCAGCCCCAGCATTTT.

V is TRBV27 and J is TRBJ2-3; 14 bases align to TRBD2. Trimming removed 5 bases from V and 1 base from J; junction bases left unmatched: 11. The germline CDR1 and CDR2 sequences are MNHEY and SMNVEV (reference sequence). CDR3 length equals 19 residues. The CDR3 DNA follows: TGTGCCAGCAGTATAGTGGGACTAGCGGGAGCCCCCGGCACAGATACGCAGTATTTT. Its protein is CASSIVGLAGAPGTDTQYF.

This clone occurred a few times. The CDR3 reads CASSEGYYGYTF. The DNA for the CDR3 is TGTGCCAGCAGCGAGGGATACTATGGCTACACCTTC. J is TRBJ1-2 and V is TRBV6-1; no definite D call. From germline, CDR1 is MNHNS and CDR2 SASEGT. The ends were cut back, 6 bases at V and 3 bases at J, with 8 bases in the middle. The CDR3 runs 12 residues.

CDR3: CASALSGDSGNTIYF. DNA for the CDR3: TGTGCCAGCGCCCTAAGCGGAGACTCTGGAAACACCATATATTTT. This rearrangement joins TRBV27 to TRBJ1-3; no definite D call. V lost 8 bases to trimming and J lost 0 bases, with 14 bases between them. CDR1 is MNHEY, CDR2 SMNVEV, per germline (reference sequence). This CDR3 region has 15 residues.

The chain employs TRBV11-2 and TRBJ1-6, with D possibly being TRBD1 (6 bases). The V end was cut by 4 bases, the J end by 9 bases, with 19 bases between. Per the germline V gene, CDR1 is SGHAT and CDR2 is FQNNGV. The CDR3 length is 16 residues. Here the CDR3 reads CASSSPPQGSASPLHF. The CDR3 coding sequence is TGTGCCAGCAGCTCCCCCCCCCAGGGGTCCGCTTCACCCCTCCACTTT. Based on the CDR3 plus reference TRBV11-2 and TRBJ1-6, the full variable domain is EAGVAQSPRYKIIEKRQSVAFWCNPISGHATLYWYQQILGQGPKLLIQFQNNGVVDDSQLPKDRFSAERLKGVDSTLKIQPAKLEDSAVYLCASSSPPQGSASPLHFGNGTRLTVT.

This chain uses TRBV19 with TRBJ1-1; a possible D gene is TRBD1 (6 bases). The germline V gene has CDR1 LNHDA and CDR2 SQIVND (reference sequence). V was cut by 9 bases and J by 1 base, with 12 bases left in between. CDR3 length equals 13 residues. Written as DNA, the CDR3 is TGTGCCAGCCGGTGGACAGAGAACACTGAAGCTTTCTTT. This translates into CASRWTENTEAFF.

About this clone: A read error may account for a junction end that differs from germline. The chain has TRBV2 and TRBJ2-5, with D tentatively TRBD2 (7 bases). The CDR3 length is 13 residues. CDR1 SNHLY and CDR2 FYNNEI come from the germline V gene. The CDR3 nucleotides are TGTGCCAGCAGCGAAGAGGGGGGGGAGACCCAGTACTTC. As protein: CASSEEGGETQYF.

The chain recombines TRBV7-9 with TRBJ2-7; D gene ambiguous. CDR1 and CDR2 (germline): SEHNR, FQNEAQ (reference sequence). CDR3 length: 16 residues. With 5 bases removed from V and 2 bases from J, the gap between germline ends came to 19 bases. CDR3 nucleotide sequence: TGTGCCAGCAGCCCCCTGGGCGTGCCTGGCACCTACGAGCAGTACTTC. It encodes CASSPLGVPGTYEQYF.

The chain combines TRBV5-1 with TRBJ1-4; TRBD1 agrees at 9 bases. The trim removed 5 bases at V and 1 base at J, leaving 3 bases unmatched. Germline V gives CDR1 SGHRS, CDR2 YFSETQ. The CDR3 extends over 15 amino acids. CDR3 sequence reads: CASSDRGGTNEKLFF. The CDR3 bases are TGCGCCAGCAGTGACAGGGGGGGAACTAATGAAAAACTGTTTTTT.

The chain couples TRBV2 to TRBJ2-1; 12 bases agree with TRBD2. V lost 11 bases to trimming and J lost 8 bases; unmatched junction nucleotides: 7. Germline-derived CDR1 and CDR2 are SNHLY and FYNNEI. The length of the CDR3 is 13 residues. CDR3 residues: CAAGRLAGDEQFF. CDR3 bases: TGTGCCGCCGGTAGACTAGCGGGAGATGAGCAGTTCTTC.